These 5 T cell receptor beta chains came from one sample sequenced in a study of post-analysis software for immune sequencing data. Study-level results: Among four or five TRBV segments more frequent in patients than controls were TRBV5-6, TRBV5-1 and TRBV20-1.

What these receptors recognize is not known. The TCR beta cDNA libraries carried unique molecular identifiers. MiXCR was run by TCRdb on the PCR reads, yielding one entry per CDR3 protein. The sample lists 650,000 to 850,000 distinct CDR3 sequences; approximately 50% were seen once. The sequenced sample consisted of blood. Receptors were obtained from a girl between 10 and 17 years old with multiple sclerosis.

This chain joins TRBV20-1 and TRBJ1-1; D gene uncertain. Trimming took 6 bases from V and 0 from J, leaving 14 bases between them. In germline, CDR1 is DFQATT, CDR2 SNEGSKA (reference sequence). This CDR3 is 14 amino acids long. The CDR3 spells CSAGAQLLNTEAFF. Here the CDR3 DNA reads TGCAGTGCGGGCGCGCAGCTTTTGAACACTGAAGCTTTCTTT.

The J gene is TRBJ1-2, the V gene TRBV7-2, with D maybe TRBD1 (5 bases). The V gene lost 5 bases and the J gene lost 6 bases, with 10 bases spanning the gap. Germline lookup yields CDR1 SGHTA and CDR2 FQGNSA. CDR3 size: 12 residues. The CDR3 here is CASSNRGDGYTF. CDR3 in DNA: TGTGCCAGCAGCAACCGGGGGGATGGCTACACCTTC.

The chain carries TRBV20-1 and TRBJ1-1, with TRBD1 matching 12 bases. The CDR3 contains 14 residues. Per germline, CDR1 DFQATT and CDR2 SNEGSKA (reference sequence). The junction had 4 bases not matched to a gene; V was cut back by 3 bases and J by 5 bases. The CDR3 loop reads CSARGQGAWTEAFF. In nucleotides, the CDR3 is TGCAGTGCTAGGGGACAGGGGGCTTGGACTGAAGCTTTCTTT.

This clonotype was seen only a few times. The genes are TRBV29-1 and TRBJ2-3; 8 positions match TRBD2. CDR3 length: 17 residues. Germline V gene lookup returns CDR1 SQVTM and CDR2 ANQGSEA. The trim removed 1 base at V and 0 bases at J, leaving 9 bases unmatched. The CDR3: CSVEGTLASGSTDTQYF. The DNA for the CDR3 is TGCAGCGTTGAAGGCACCCTTGCTAGCGGGAGCACAGATACGCAGTATTTT.

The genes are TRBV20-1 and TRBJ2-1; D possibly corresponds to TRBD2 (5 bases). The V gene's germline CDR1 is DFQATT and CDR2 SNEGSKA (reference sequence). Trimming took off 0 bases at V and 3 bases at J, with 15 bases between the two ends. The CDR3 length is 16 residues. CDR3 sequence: CSARDRSGGYYNEQFF. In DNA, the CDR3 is TGCAGTGCTAGAGATAGAAGCGGAGGCTACTACAATGAGCAGTTCTTC.